This passage covers 23 T cell receptor beta chains from one sample sequenced in a study of blood T cell repertoires in COVID-19. Clones were sequenced by immunoSEQ multiplex PCR, and TCRdb holds only the in-frame ones, with some missing. The sample includes some 100,000 clones, about 89% of them seen just once. The sample comprised peripheral blood. These TCRs come from a man in his forties or fifties with acute or convalescent COVID-19.

This clone turned up a few times. J is TRBJ2-1 and V is TRBV6-1; 9 nucleotides agree with TRBD2. Looked up from germline, CDR1 is MNHNS and CDR2 is SASEGT. Trimming cost V 0 bases and J 0 bases; bases outside gene matches: 3. The CDR3 runs 17 residues. CDR3 amino acids: CASSEAGLANSYNEQFF. CDR3 DNA sequence: TGTGCCAGCAGTGAAGCAGGACTAGCGAACTCCTACAATGAGCAGTTCTTC.

This chain links TRBV10-3 with TRBJ1-5; no clear D. Germline CDR1 and CDR2: ENHRY and SYGVKD. The CDR3 has 13 amino acids. Deletions cut 5 bases from V and 7 bases from J, with 12 bases between. The DNA of the CDR3 is TGTGCCATCAGTCCGGGTGAGTGGCAGCCCCAGCATTTT. Translated: CAISPGEWQPQHF.

J is TRBJ2-1 and V is TRBV25-1; perhaps TRBD1 as D (6 bases). The CDR3 has 14 residues. Germline V lookup: CDR1 MGHDK, CDR2 SYGVNS. V was cut by 4 bases and J by 11 bases, with 18 bases left in between. CDR3 in amino acids: CASSAKSGESQQFF. In DNA form, the CDR3 reads TGTGCCAGCAGTGCCAAATCAGGGGAGTCCCAGCAGTTCTTC.

This clone appeared once. The chain is built from TRBV29-1 and TRBJ2-7; 9 positions agree with TRBD2. Losses at the gene ends were 8 bases for V and 2 bases for J; bases not matched to a gene: 4. This CDR3 comprises 12 residues. Germline CDR1 SQVTM, CDR2 ANQGSEA. The CDR3 sequence: CSILAGTYEQYF. The CDR3 DNA reads TGCAGCATACTAGCGGGTACCTACGAGCAGTACTTC.

This rearrangement joins TRBV30 to TRBJ1-1, with D hard to call. Trimming removed 0 bases from V and 6 bases from J, with 5 bases in between. The germline CDR1 and CDR2 sequences are GTSNPN and SVGIG (reference sequence). This CDR3 has 11 residues. The CDR3 DNA reads as TGTGCCTGGAGTGTACTTTCTGAAGCTTTCTTT. Encoded protein: CAWSVLSEAFF. Full variable domain (remainder filled in from reference TRBV30 and TRBJ1-1): SQTIHQWPATLVQPVGSPLSLECTVEGTSNPNLYWYRQAAGRGLQLLFYSVGIGQISSEVPQNLSASRPQDRQFILSSKKLLLSDSGFYLCAWSVLSEAFFGQGTRLTVV.

The chain is built from TRBV5-1 and TRBJ1-1, with 8 bases lining up with TRBD1. Germline CDR1 SGHRS, CDR2 YFSETQ. This CDR3 contains 15 residues. V shed 0 bases and J 5 bases; nucleotides not matched to a gene: 6. CDR3 DNA sequence: TGCGCCAGCAGCTTGGCACAGGGGGGCCTGACTGAAGCTTTCTTT. This codes for CASSLAQGGLTEAFF.

The V call is TRBV13, the J call TRBJ1-4; weak D call: TRBD1 (5 bases). Germline assignment: CDR1 PRHDT and CDR2 FYEKMQ (reference sequence). V lost 2 bases to trimming and J lost 2 bases, with 27 bases between them. This CDR3 has 21 amino acids. For the CDR3, the DNA is TGTGCCAGCAGCTTAAAGCCTAAGGGGCCGCCCCGTTTCATCACTAATGAAAAACTGTTTTTT. Protein sequence: CASSLKPKGPPRFITNEKLFF.

This chain uses TRBV9 with TRBJ1-1; D gene ambiguous. From germline, CDR1 is SGDLS and CDR2 YYNGEE. The CDR3 spans 17 residues. V was shortened by 3 bases and J by 0 bases, with 18 bases between the two germline ends. CDR3 in amino acids: CASSEAPRGAMNTEAFF. CDR3 nucleotides: TGTGCCAGCAGCGAGGCCCCGCGGGGAGCGATGAACACTGAAGCTTTCTTT.

This clone was detected only once. The chain links TRBV3-1 (or the pseudogene TRBV3-2) to TRBJ2-7; D may be TRBD1 (5 bases). Germline V lookup: CDR1 LGHDT, CDR2 YNNKEL (reference sequence). V was pared by 4 bases and J by 3 bases, with 13 bases between. The CDR3 covers 14 residues. CDR3: CASSLGHPHYEQYF. CDR3 DNA sequence: TGTGCCAGCAGCCTAGGACATCCGCACTACGAGCAGTACTTC.

This clone was picked up one time. This chain links TRBV6-1 with TRBJ1-5; TRBD1 is a possible D gene (6 bases). CDR3 length: 14 residues. Germline V gene lookup returns CDR1 MNHNS and CDR2 SASEGT. Trimming left V 8 bases short and J 0 bases short, with 11 bases between. CDR3 coding DNA: TGTGCCAGCGGGACACCCATTAGCAATCAGCCCCAGCATTTT. Translated: CASGTPISNQPQHF.

The chain couples TRBV25-1 to TRBJ2-2, with 7 bases aligning to TRBD1. V lost 3 bases to trimming and J lost 5 bases; unmatched junction nucleotides: 6. This CDR3 region has 15 residues. The germline V gene encodes CDR1 MGHDK and CDR2 SYGVNS. The CDR3 protein is CASSDEGAETGELFF. In nucleotides, the CDR3 is TGTGCCAGCAGTGACGAGGGGGCTGAGACCGGGGAGCTGTTTTTT. Full variable domain (outside the CDR3, taken from reference TRBV25-1 and TRBJ2-2): EADIYQTPRYLVIGTGKKITLECSQTMGHDKMYWYQQDPGMELHLIHYSYGVNSTEKGDLSSESTVSRIRTEHFPLTLESARPSHTSQYLCASSDEGAETGELFFGEGSRLTVL.

The chain combines TRBV10-2 with TRBJ1-5; D is undetermined. Trimming left V 0 bases short and J 9 bases short, with 6 bases between. The CDR3 is made up of 12 amino acids. Germline CDR1 is WSHSY and CDR2 is SAAADI. The CDR3 DNA follows: TGCGCCAGCAGTGAGTCTTATTCGCCCCAGCATTTT. Translation gives CASSESYSPQHF.

The chain has TRBV19 and TRBJ1-4, with no clear D. The CDR3 totals 15 residues. Germline V gene data show CDR1 as LNHDA and CDR2 as SQIVND (reference sequence). V was shortened by 8 bases and J by 1 base, with 14 bases between the two germline ends. For the CDR3, the DNA is TGTGCCAGTGCAGATTACGGAGTAACTAATGAAAAACTGTTTTTT. Translating it yields CASADYGVTNEKLFF. Based on the CDR3 plus reference TRBV19 and TRBJ1-4, the full variable domain is DGGITQSPKYLFRKEGQNVTLSCEQNLNHDAMYWYRQDPGQGLRLIYYSQIVNDFQKGDIAEGYSVSREKKESFPLTVTSAQKNPTAFYLCASADYGVTNEKLFFGSGTQLSVL.

This chain links TRBV10-2 with TRBJ2-1; the D gene is possibly TRBD2 (6 bases). Germline lookup yields CDR1 WSHSY and CDR2 SAAADI. Trimming left V 4 bases short and J 8 bases short, with 21 bases between. The CDR3 totals 16 residues. The CDR3 sequence: CASSGPAGLRVDEQFF. As DNA, the CDR3 is TGCGCCAGCAGTGGTCCCGCAGGACTACGTGTGGATGAGCAGTTCTTC.

This sequence joins TRBV7-8 and TRBJ1-5, with a possible D match to TRBD1 (6 bases). This CDR3 is built from 15 residues. Trimming took 6 bases from V and 0 from J, leaving 12 bases between them. CDR1 and CDR2 from the germline V gene are SGHVS and FQNEAQ. The CDR3 DNA reads TGTGCCAGCAGTCGAACAGGGAATAGCAATCAGCCCCAGCATTTT. It translates to CASSRTGNSNQPQHF.

The chain is built from TRBV6-5 and TRBJ1-2; no clear D gene. The germline V gene has CDR1 MNHEY and CDR2 SVGAGI. Trimming removed 0 bases from V and 8 bases from J, with 10 bases in between. The CDR3 loop spans 13 amino acids. CDR3 loop: CASSYSQRQGYTF. CDR3 bases: TGTGCCAGCAGTTACTCGCAGAGGCAGGGCTACACCTTC.

The gene calls are TRBV4-2 and TRBJ2-1; TRBD2 agrees at 12 bases. The germline V gene has CDR1 LGHNA and CDR2 YNFKEQ. The V segment lost 0 bases and the J segment 5 bases; nucleotides outside the gene matches: 8. The length of the CDR3 is 18 residues. CDR3 DNA: TGTGCCAGCAGCCAAGACCTCCTAGCGGGAGGGCCTAACAATGAGCAGTTCTTC. Its translation is CASSQDLLAGGPNNEQFF.

This chain links TRBV6-5 with TRBJ1-5, with D tentatively TRBD1 (5 bases). V lost 10 bases and J 4 bases, leaving 14 bases between the germline ends. CDR1 is MNHEY and CDR2 is SVGAGI in the germline V gene. The CDR3 contains 13 residues. CDR3 protein: CATTTVPNQPQHF. Written as DNA, the CDR3 is TGTGCCACCACGACAGTGCCGAATCAGCCCCAGCATTTT.

V usage is TRBV21-1 and J usage is TRBJ1-5; TRBD1 was called by the table and not checked on the DNA. TRBV21-1 is deemed a pseudogene. CDR3 length: 16 residues. CDR3 sequence: CASSKVGQGRNQPQHF. For the CDR3, the DNA is TGTGCCAGCAGCAAAGTAGGACAGGGGAGAAATCAGCCCCAGCATTTT.

This clone was seen a single time. The rearrangement uses TRBV19 and TRBJ2-6; TRBD1 might be the D (6 bases). This CDR3 spans 16 amino acids. The germline V and J ends were trimmed by 8 bases and 2 bases, with 16 bases remaining between them. Germline CDR1 is LNHDA and CDR2 is SQIVND (reference sequence). CDR3 sequence (DNA): TGTGCCAGTTCTACTACAGGGTCCACTGGGGCCAACGTCCTGACTTTC. Translated: CASSTTGSTGANVLTF.

The chain carries TRBV10-3 and TRBJ1-1, with TRBD1 as a possible D gene (5 bases). Per the germline V gene, CDR1 is ENHRY and CDR2 is SYGVKD. V was pared by 0 bases and J by 6 bases, with 8 bases between. The CDR3 totals 13 residues. The CDR3 protein is CAISESRGPEAFF. The CDR3 DNA reads TGTGCCATCAGTGAGTCAAGGGGCCCTGAAGCTTTCTTT.

The rearrangement joins TRBV5-4 to TRBJ1-2; TRBD1 matches 7 bases. CDR1 is SGHNT and CDR2 is YYREEE in the germline V gene (reference sequence). This CDR3 region has 14 residues. The ends lost 4 bases at V and 3 bases at J; junction bases unmatched: 6. CDR3 in amino acids: CASSQLQGDYGYTF. In DNA form, the CDR3 reads TGTGCCAGCAGCCAACTTCAGGGGGACTATGGCTACACCTTC.

The J gene is TRBJ2-6, the V gene TRBV24-1, with 11 bases aligning to TRBD1. This CDR3 comprises 17 residues. The junction had 6 bases not matched to a gene; V was cut back by 9 bases and J by 0 bases. Germline V gives CDR1 KGHDR, CDR2 SFDVKD. CDR3 bases: TGTGCCACCCTTCCGGGACAGGGGGGCTCTGGGGCCAACGTCCTGACTTTC. Translated, it gives CATLPGQGGSGANVLTF.